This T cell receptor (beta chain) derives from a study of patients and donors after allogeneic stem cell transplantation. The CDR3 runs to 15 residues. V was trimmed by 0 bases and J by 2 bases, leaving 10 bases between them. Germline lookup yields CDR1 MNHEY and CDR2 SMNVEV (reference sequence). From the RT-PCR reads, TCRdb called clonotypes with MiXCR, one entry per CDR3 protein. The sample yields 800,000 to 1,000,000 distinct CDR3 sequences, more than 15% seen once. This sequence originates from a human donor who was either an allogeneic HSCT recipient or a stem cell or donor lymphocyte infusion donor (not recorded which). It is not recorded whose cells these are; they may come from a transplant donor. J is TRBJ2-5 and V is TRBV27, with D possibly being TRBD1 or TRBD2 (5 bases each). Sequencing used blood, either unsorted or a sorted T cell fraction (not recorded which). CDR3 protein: CASSLSMGRQETQYF. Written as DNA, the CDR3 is TGTGCCAGCAGTTTATCGATGGGACGTCAAGAGACCCAGTACTTC.